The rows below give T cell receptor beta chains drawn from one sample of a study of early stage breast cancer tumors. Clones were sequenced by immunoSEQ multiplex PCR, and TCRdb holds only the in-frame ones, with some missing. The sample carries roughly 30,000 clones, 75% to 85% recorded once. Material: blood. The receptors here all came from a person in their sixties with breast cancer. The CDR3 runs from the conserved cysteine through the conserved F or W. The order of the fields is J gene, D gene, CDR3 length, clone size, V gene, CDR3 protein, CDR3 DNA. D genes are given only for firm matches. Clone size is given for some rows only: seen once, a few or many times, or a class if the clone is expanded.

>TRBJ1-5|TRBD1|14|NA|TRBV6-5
CASSPRQGNQPQHF
TGTGCCAGCAGTCCGCGACAGGGAAATCAGCCCCAGCATTTT
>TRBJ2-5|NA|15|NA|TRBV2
CASSEAGSGVETQYF
TGTGCCAGCAGTGAAGCCGGGTCGGGAGTGGAGACCCAGTACTTC
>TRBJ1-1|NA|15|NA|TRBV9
CASSVVSGMNTEAFF
TGTGCCAGCAGCGTAGTTTCGGGGATGAACACTGAAGCTTTCTTT
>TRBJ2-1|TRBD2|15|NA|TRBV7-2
CASSPGAGGPGEQFF
TGTGCCAGCAGCCCCGGAGCGGGAGGGCCTGGTGAGCAGTTCTTC
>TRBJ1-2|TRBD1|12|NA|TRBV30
CAWTRDSYGYTF
TGTGCCTGGACAAGGGACAGTTATGGCTACACCTTC
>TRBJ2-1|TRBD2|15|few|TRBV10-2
CASSEPSGTYNEQFF
TGCGCCAGCAGTGAACCTAGCGGAACCTACAATGAGCAGTTCTTC
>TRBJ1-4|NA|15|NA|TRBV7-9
CASSLFEGIYEKLFF
TGTGCCAGCAGCCTCTTTGAGGGAATATATGAAAAACTGTTTTTT
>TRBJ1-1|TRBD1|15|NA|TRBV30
CAWSYPGTGVTEAFF
TGTGCCTGGAGCTATCCCGGGACAGGGGTCACTGAAGCTTTCTTT
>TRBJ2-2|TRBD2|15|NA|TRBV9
CASSVGGRATGELFF
TGTGCCAGCAGCGTAGGGGGGAGGGCCACCGGGGAGCTGTTTTTT
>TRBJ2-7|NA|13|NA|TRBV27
CASSRTPSYEQYF
TGTGCCAGCAGCCGGACACCTTCCTACGAGCAGTACTTC
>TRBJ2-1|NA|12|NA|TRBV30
CAWSVSYNEQFF
TGTGCCTGGAGTGTCTCGTACAATGAGCAGTTCTTC
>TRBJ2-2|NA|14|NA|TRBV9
CASSVPGDTGELFF
TGTGCCAGCAGCGTCCCCGGGGACACCGGGGAGCTGTTTTTT
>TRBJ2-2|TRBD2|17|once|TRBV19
CASSITRLAGVSGELFF
TGTGCCAGTAGTATCACCCGACTAGCGGGAGTATCGGGGGAGCTGTTTTTT
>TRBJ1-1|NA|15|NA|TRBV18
CASSPTKSMNTEAFF
TGTGCCAGCTCACCCACCAAGAGCATGAACACTGAAGCTTTCTTT
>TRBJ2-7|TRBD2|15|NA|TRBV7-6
CASSQLAGTYYEQYF
TGTGCCAGCAGCCAATTAGCGGGAACGTACTACGAGCAGTACTTC
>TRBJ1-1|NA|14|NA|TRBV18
CASSPRMEDTEAFF
TGTGCCAGCTCACCCCGAATGGAGGACACTGAAGCTTTCTTT
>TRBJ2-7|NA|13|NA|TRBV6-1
CAGGGGHSYEQYF
TGTGCCGGGGGGGGCGGGCACTCCTACGAGCAGTACTTC
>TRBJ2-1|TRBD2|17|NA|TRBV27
CASSLFTSGVTYNEQFF
TGTGCCAGCAGTTTATTTACTAGCGGGGTAACCTACAATGAGCAGTTCTTC
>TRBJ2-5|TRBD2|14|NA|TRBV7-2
CASWTGLAGETQYF
TGTGCCAGCTGGACCGGACTAGCGGGAGAGACCCAGTACTTC
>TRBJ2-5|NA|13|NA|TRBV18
CASSPLAEETQYF
TGTGCCAGCTCACCACTAGCGGAAGAGACCCAGTACTTC
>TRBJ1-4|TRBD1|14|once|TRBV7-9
CASSPTGGREKLFF
TGTGCCAGCAGCCCGACAGGGGGTAGGGAAAAACTGTTTTTT
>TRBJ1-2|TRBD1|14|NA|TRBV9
CASSVPGGYGRYTF
TGTGCCAGCAGCGTCCCAGGGGGCTACGGAAGGTACACCTTC
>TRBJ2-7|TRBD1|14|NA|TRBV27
CASSSNRGSVKQYF
TGTGCCAGCAGTTCTAACAGGGGAAGTGTGAAGCAGTACTTC
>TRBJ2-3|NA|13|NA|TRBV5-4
CASSFFSSDTQYF
TGTGCCAGCAGCTTCTTTTCCTCAGATACGCAGTATTTT
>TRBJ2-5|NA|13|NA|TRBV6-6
CASSPHSGETQYF
TGTGCCAGCAGCCCACACAGTGGTGAGACCCAGTACTTC
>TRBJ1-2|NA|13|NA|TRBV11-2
CASSFGIRYGYTF
TGTGCCAGCAGCTTCGGGATTCGCTATGGCTACACCTTC
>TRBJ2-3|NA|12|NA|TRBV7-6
CASSIALDTQYF
TGTGCCAGCAGTATTGCGTTAGATACGCAGTATTTT
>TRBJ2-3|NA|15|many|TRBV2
CASSEVGAFTDTQYF
TGTGCCAGCAGTGAGGTGGGGGCTTTCACAGATACGCAGTATTTT
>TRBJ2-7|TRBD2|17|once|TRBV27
CASSLYLAGALSYEQYF
TGTGCCAGCAGCCTCTATCTAGCGGGGGCCCTCTCCTACGAGCAGTACTTC
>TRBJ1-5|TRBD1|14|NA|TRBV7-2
CASSRETGDQPQHF
TGTGCCAGCAGCCGGGAGACAGGGGATCAGCCCCAGCATTTT
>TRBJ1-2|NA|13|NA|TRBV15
CATSETGSYGYTF
TGTGCCACCAGCGAAACAGGGAGCTATGGCTACACCTTC
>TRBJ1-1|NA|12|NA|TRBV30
CAWRRGTLEAFF
TGTGCCTGGAGAAGGGGGACCTTGGAGGCTTTCTTT
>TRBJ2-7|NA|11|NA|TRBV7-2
CASSLRYEQYF
TGTGCCAGCAGCTTACGGTACGAGCAGTACTTC
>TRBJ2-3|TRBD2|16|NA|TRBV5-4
CASSLGVSGRAGTQYF
TGTGCCAGCAGCTTGGGGGTTAGCGGGAGGGCCGGGACGCAGTATTTT
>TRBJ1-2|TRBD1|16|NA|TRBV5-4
CASSLAGQQRNYGYTF
TGTGCCAGCAGCTTGGCGGGACAGCAACGTAACTATGGCTACACCTTC
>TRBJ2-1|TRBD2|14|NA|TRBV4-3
CASSQDFIGLGLFF
TGCGCCAGCAGCCAAGATTTTATCGGACTAGGACTGTTCTTC
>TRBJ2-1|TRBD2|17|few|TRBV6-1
CASSAQGLAGSYNEQFF
TGTGCCAGCAGTGCCCAAGGACTAGCCGGCTCCTACAATGAGCAGTTCTTC